This T cell receptor beta chain was recorded in a study of chemoradiotherapy in HPV16-positive cancers. A remark on this clone: The sample holds other DNA sequences that translate to the same CDR3.

The method was immunoSEQ multiplex PCR; TCRdb's version includes in-frame clones alone and lacks a portion of them. Counted here are about 22,000 clones, over 85% occurring once; the ten biggest clones make up roughly a sixth. Germline CDR1 is SGHTA and CDR2 is FQGNSA. The CDR3 extends over 14 amino acids. The V end was cut by 1 base, the J end by 0 bases, with 5 bases between. The receptor's source is a human donor with HPV-associated anogenital cancer. J is TRBJ2-3 and V is TRBV7-2; D not certain. The starting material was blood, obtained from a patient who underwent chemoradiotherapy. The CDR3 protein is CASSLGTSTDTQYF. The DNA for the CDR3 is TGTGCCAGCAGCTTAGGAACTAGCACAGATACGCAGTATTTT.